The T cell receptor beta chain under discussion was sequenced for a study of blood T cell repertoires in COVID-19. Overall study: From the United States, Italy and Spain came samples of acute and convalescent COVID-19. T cells, B-cell-depleted T cells, or PBMCs provided the cDNA or gDNA that served as material.

Study processing details: The authors estimated nucleated cell counts from reference gene primer amplification. Here immunoSEQ multiplex PCR was the method, and the copy in TCRdb shows in-frame clones only, minus some. The V and J calls and clone size come from that table; D and trimming were worked out from the DNA. The sample has approximately 8,100 clones, approximately 80% seen once. CDR3 length: 18 amino acids. V was pared by 0 bases and J by 1 base, with 13 bases between. The V gene's germline CDR1 is SNHLY and CDR2 FYNNEI. This chain links TRBV2 with TRBJ1-6, with D possibly matching TRBD1 (6 bases). The source of this sequence is a human donor in a cohort sampled during active COVID-19. The sequenced material came from peripheral blood. The CDR3 bases are TGTGCCAGCAGTGAAGCTTTACGGGGGGCTTCCTATAATTCACCCCTCCACTTT. It yields the protein CASSEALRGASYNSPLHF.